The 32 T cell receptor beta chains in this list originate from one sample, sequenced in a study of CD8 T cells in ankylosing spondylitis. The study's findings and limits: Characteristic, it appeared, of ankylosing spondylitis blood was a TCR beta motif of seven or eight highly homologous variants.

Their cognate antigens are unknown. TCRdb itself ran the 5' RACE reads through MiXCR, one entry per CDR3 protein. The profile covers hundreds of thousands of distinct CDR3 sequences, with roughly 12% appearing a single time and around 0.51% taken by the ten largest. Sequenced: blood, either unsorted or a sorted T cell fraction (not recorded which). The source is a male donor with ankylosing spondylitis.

The CDR3 loop reads CAISGAATTRVEQYF. The CDR3 nucleotides read TGTGCCATCAGTGGAGCGGCGACCACACGTGTGGAGCAGTACTTC. The chain has TRBV10-3 and TRBJ2-7; D possibly corresponds to TRBD2 (5 bases). There are 15 residues in the CDR3. V was cut by 4 bases and J by 7 bases, with 20 bases left in between. Germline-derived CDR1 and CDR2 are ENHRY and SYGVKD.

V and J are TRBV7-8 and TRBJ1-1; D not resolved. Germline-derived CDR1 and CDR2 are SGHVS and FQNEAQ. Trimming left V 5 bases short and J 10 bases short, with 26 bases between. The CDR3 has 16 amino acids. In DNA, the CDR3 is TGTGCCAGCAGCCGCTTATCTGCCCGGGTCGTAACGGGAGCTTTCTTT. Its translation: CASSRLSARVVTGAFF.

In DNA form, the CDR3 reads TGTGCCAGCAGTGATCTCCTGGCGGGGGGGACCGGTACGCAGTATTTT. Protein product: CASSDLLAGGTGTQYF. The rearrangement uses TRBV25-1 and TRBJ2-3; TRBD2 matches at 9 bases. Losses at the gene ends were 3 bases for V and 8 bases for J; bases not matched to a gene: 12. Germline-derived CDR1 and CDR2 are MGHDK and SYGVNS. The CDR3 sequence is 16 residues long. Filled out from reference TRBV25-1 and TRBJ2-3, the complete variable domain reads EADIYQTPRYLVIGTGKKITLECSQTMGHDKMYWYQQDPGMELHLIHYSYGVNSTEKGDLSSESTVSRIRTEHFPLTLESARPSHTSQYLCASSDLLAGGTGTQYFGPGTRLTVL.

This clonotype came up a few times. In DNA form, the CDR3 reads TGTGCCAGCAGTTACAGGGACGGGTCCTACAATGAGCAGTTCTTC. It specifies CASSYRDGSYNEQFF. V is TRBV6-2 or TRBV6-3 and J is TRBJ2-1; either TRBD1 or TRBD2 may fit D (5 bases each). The germline V gene has CDR1 MNHEY and CDR2 SVGEGT. The CDR3 runs 15 residues. The V end lost 2 bases, the J end lost 1 base, and 9 bases lay between the germline ends.

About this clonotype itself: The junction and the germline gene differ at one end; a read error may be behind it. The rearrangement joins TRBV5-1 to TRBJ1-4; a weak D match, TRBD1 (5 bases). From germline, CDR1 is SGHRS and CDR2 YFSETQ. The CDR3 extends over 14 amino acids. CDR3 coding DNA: TGCGCCAACAGCTTGGATGGGGGGAATGAAAAACTGTTTTTT. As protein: CANSLDGGNEKLFF. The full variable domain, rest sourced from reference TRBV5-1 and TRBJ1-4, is KAGVTQTPRYLIKTRGQQVTLSCSPISGHRSVSWYQQTPGQGLQFLFEYFSETQRNKGNFPGRFSGRQFSNSRSEMNVSTLELGDSALYLCANSLDGGNEKLFFGSGTQLSVL.

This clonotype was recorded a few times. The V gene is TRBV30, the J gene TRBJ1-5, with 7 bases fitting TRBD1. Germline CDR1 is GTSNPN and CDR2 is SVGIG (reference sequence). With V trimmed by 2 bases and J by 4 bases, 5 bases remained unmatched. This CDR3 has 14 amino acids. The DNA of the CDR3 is TGTGCCTGGAGTAAGACAGGGCGGAATCAGCCCCAGCATTTT. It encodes CAWSKTGRNQPQHF.

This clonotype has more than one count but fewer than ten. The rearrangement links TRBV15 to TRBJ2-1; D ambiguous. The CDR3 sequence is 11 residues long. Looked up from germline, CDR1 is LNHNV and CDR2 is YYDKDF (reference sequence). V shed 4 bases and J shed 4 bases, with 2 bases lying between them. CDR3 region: CATSTYNEQFF. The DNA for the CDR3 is TGTGCCACCAGCACATACAATGAGCAGTTCTTC.

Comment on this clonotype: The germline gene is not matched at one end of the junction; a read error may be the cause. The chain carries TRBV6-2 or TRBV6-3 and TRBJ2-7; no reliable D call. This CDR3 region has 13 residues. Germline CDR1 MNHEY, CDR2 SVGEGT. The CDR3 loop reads CASSYSKRATDWF. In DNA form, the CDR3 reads TGTGCCAGCAGTTACTCGAAACGGGCTACTGATTGGTTC.

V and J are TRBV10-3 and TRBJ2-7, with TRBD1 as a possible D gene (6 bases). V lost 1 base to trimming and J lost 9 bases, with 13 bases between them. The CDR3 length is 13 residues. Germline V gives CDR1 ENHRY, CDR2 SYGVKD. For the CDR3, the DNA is TGTGCCATCAGTGAGTGGACAGCCGGTGGGCAGTACTTC. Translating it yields CAISEWTAGGQYF.

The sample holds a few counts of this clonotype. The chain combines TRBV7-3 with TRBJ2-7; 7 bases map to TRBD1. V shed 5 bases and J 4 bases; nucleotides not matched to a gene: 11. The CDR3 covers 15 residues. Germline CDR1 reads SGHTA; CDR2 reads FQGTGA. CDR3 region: CASSTYYGTAYEQYF. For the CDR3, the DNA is TGTGCCAGCAGCACATACTACGGGACAGCTTACGAGCAGTACTTC.

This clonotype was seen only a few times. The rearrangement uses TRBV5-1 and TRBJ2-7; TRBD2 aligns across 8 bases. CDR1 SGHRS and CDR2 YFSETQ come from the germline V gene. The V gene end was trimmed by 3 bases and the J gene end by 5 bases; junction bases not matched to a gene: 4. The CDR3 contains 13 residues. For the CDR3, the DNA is TGCGCCAGCAGCTCCGGGGGGGCCAACGAGCAGTACTTC. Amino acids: CASSSGGANEQYF.

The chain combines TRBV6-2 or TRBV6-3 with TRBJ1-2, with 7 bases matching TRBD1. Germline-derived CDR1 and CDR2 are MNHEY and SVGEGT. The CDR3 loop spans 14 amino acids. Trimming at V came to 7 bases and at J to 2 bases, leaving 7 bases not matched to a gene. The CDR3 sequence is CASTRTGDNYGYTF. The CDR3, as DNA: TGTGCCAGCACCCGAACAGGGGACAACTATGGCTACACCTTC.

CDR3 coding DNA: TGTGCCAGCAGCTTGGGATATGGACTAGCGGGAGGGATCGATACGCAGTATTTT. Residues: CASSLGYGLAGGIDTQYF. This chain uses TRBV5-6 with TRBJ2-3; TRBD2 aligns across 15 bases. Germline V gene sequence: CDR1 SGHDT, CDR2 YYEEEE. V shed 0 bases, J shed 6 bases, and the junction held 8 bases outside the gene matches. The length of the CDR3 is 18 residues.

The CDR3: CASSLLPAPDTQYF. The CDR3 DNA reads as TGCGCCAGCAGCCTCCTCCCCGCACCAGATACGCAGTATTTT. V is TRBV5-1 and J is TRBJ2-3; the D is unclear. The V end was cut by 4 bases, the J end by 4 bases, with 13 bases between. CDR1 is SGHRS and CDR2 is YFSETQ in the germline V gene. This CDR3 comprises 14 residues.

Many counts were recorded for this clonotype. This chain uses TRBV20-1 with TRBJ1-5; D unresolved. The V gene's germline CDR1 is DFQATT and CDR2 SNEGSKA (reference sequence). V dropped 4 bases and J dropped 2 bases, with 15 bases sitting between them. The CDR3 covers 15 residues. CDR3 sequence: CSAMTPRGGNQPQHF. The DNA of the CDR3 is TGCAGTGCTATGACCCCCCGAGGTGGCAATCAGCCCCAGCATTTT.

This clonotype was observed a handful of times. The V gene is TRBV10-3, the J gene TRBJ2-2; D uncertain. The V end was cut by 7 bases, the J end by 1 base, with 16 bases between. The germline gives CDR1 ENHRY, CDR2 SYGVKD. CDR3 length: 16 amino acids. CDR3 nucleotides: TGTGCCATCAAGATTCTGAGTGGTCGGAACACCGGGGAGCTGTTTTTT. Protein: CAIKILSGRNTGELFF.

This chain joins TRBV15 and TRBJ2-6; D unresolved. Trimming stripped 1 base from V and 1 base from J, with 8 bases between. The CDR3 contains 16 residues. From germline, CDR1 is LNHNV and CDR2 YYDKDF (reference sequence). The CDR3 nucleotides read TGTGCCACCAGCAGAGTCTATTCTTCTGGGGCCAACGTCCTGACTTTC. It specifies CATSRVYSSGANVLTF. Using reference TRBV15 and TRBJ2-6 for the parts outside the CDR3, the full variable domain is DAMVIQNPRYQVTQFGKPVTLSCSQTLNHNVMYWYQQKSSQAPKLLFHYYDKDFNNEADTPDNFQSRRPNTSFCFLDIRSPGLGDTAMYLCATSRVYSSGANVLTFGAGSRLTVL.

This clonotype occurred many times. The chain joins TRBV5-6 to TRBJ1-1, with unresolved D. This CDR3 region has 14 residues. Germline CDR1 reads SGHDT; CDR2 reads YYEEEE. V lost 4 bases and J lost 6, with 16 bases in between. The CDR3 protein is CASSLQFSPPEAFF. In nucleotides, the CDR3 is TGTGCCAGCAGCCTACAGTTTTCTCCGCCTGAAGCTTTCTTT.

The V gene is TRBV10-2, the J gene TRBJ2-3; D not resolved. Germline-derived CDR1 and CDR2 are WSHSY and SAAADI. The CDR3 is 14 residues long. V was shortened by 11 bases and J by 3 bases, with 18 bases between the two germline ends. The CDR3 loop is CAAWKGFGTDTQYF. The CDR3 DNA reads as TGCGCCGCTTGGAAGGGCTTTGGGACAGATACGCAGTATTTT.

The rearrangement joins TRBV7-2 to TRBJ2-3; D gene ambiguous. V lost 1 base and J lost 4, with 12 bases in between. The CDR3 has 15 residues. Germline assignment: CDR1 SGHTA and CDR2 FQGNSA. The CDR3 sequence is CASSLDLATADTQYF. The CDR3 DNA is TGTGCCAGCAGCTTAGATCTTGCTACTGCAGATACGCAGTATTTT.

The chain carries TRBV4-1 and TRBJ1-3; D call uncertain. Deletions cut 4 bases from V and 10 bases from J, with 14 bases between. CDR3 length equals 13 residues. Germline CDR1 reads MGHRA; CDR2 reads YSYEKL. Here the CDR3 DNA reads TGCGCCAGCAGCCTCTACGAACCGGGAACCATATATTTT. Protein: CASSLYEPGTIYF.

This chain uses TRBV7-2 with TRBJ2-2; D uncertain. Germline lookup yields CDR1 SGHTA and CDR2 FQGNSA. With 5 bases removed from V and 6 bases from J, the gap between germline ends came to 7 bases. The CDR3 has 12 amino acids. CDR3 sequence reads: CASSLLAGELFF. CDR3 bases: TGTGCCAGCAGCCTGTTGGCCGGGGAGCTGTTTTTT.

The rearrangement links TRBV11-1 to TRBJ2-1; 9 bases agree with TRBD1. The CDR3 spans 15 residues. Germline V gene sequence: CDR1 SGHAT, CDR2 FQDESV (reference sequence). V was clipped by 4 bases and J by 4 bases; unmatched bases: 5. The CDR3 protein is CASSSEDRGYNEQFF. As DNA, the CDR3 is TGTGCCAGCAGCTCAGAGGACAGGGGATACAATGAGCAGTTCTTC.

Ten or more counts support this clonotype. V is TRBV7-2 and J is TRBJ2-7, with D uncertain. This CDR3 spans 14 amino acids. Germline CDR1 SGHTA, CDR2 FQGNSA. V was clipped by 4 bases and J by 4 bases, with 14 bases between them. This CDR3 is CASSSPLNAYEQYF. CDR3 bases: TGTGCCAGCAGCTCCCCACTCAATGCATACGAGCAGTACTTC.

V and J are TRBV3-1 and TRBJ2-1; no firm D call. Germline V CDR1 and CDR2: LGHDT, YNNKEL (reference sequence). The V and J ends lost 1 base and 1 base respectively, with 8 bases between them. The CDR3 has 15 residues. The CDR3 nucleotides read TGTGCCAGCAGCCAAGTACATGGGTCCTACAATGAGCAGTTCTTC. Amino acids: CASSQVHGSYNEQFF.

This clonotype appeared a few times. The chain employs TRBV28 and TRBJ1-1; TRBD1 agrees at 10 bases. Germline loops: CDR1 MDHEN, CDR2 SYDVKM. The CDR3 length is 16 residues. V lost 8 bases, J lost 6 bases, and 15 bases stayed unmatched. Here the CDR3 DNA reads TGTGCCAGCGTCTTACCGGGACAGGGGAGTCGGGCTGAAGCTTTCTTT. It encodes CASVLPGQGSRAEAFF.

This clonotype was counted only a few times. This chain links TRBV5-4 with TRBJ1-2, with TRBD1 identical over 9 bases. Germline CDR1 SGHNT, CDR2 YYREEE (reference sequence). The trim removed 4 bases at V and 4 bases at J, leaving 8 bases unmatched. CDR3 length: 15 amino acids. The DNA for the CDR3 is TGTGCCAGCAGCCGCGGGACAGGGTCATTCTATGGCTACACCTTC. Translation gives CASSRGTGSFYGYTF.

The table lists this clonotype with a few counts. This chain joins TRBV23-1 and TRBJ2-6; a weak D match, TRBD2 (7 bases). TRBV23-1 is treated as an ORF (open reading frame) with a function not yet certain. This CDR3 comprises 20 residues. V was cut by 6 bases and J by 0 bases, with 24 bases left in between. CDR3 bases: TGCGCCAGCAGCCCCCCAAACCCTAAAAGGGGGGGCTCTGGGGCCAACGTCCTGACTTTC. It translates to CASSPPNPKRGGSGANVLTF.

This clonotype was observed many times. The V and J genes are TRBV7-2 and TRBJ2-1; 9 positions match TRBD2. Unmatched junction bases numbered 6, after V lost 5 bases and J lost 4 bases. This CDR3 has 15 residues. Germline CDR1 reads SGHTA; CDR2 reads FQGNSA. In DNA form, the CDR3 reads TGTGCCAGCAGCAGTAGCGGGAGTATTTACAATGAGCAGTTCTTC. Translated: CASSSSGSIYNEQFF.

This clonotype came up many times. Here the CDR3 DNA reads TGTGCCAGCAGCTTTCGGGGCTTGAACACCGGGGAGCTGTTTTTT. This gives the protein CASSFRGLNTGELFF. The V call is TRBV9, the J call TRBJ2-2; tentatively, D is TRBD1 or TRBD2 (5 bases each). Germline loops: CDR1 SGDLS, CDR2 YYNGEE. This CDR3 is 15 amino acids long. The V and J ends lost 4 bases and 1 base respectively, with 11 bases between them.

The CDR3 here is CASSLVAPSSPLHF. CDR3 bases: TGTGCCAGCAGTTTAGTCGCCCCGAGTTCACCCCTCCACTTT. The chain has TRBV12-3 or TRBV12-4 and TRBJ1-6, with D unclear. The CDR3 spans 14 residues. Trimming removed 1 base from V and 9 bases from J, with 10 bases in between.

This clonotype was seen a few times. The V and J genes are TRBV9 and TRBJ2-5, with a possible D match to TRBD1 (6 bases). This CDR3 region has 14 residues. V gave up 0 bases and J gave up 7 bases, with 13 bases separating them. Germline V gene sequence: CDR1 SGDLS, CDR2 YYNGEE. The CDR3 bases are TGTGCCAGCAGCGTAGTGCCAGGGGAAGGGACCCAGTACTTC. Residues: CASSVVPGEGTQYF.